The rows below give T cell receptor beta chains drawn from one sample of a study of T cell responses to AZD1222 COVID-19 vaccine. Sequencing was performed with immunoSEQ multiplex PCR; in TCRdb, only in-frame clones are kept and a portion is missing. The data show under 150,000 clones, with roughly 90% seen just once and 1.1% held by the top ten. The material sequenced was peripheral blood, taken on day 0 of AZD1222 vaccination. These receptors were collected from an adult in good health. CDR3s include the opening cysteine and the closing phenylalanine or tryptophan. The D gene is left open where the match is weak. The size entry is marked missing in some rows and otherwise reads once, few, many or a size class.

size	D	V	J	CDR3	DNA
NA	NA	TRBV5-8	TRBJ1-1	CAGPNDQDQNTEAFF	TGTGCCGGACCAAATGATCAGGACCAGAACACTGAAGCTTTCTTT
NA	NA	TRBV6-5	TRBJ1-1	CASSSGPGFEAFF	TGTGCCAGCAGTTCGGGCCCCGGGTTTGAAGCTTTCTTT
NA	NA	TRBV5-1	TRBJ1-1	CASRQDRNTEAFF	TGCGCCAGCAGGCAAGACAGGAACACTGAAGCTTTCTTT
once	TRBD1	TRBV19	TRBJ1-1	CASSSRGRTEAFF	TGTGCCAGTAGTAGCAGGGGGAGGACTGAAGCTTTCTTT
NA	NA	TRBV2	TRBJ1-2	CASSEAREAYTF	TGTGCCAGCAGTGAAGCTAGGGAGGCCTACACCTTC
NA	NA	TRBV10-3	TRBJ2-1	CAISDKTSYNEQFF	TGTGCCATCAGTGATAAGACTAGTTACAATGAGCAGTTCTTC
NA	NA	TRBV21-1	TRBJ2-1	CASSLHWGRQFF	TGTGCCAGCAGCCTCCACTGGGGACGGCAGTTCTTC
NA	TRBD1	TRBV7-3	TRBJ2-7	CASSIYRGAYEQYF	TGTGCCAGCAGCATATACAGGGGGGCCTACGAGCAGTACTTC
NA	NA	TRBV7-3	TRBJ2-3	CASSFAGGSTDTQYF	TGTGCCAGCAGCTTCGCCGGGGGAAGCACAGATACGCAGTATTTT
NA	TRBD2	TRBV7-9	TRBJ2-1	CASSLRTSGLNEQFF	TGTGCCAGCAGCTTAAGGACTAGCGGGCTGAATGAGCAGTTCTTC
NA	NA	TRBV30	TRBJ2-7	CAWSVGGSPWEEQYF	TGTGCCTGGAGTGTCGGGGGCTCTCCGTGGGAAGAGCAGTACTTC
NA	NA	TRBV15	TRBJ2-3	CATSRAGDTQYF	TGTGCCACCAGCAGAGCTGGGGATACGCAGTATTTT
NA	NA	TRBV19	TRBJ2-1	CASSSQTGSYNEQFF	TGTGCCAGTAGTTCCCAAACTGGGTCCTACAATGAGCAGTTCTTC
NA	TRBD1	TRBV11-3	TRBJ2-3	CASSFGQGTTDTQYF	TGTGCCAGCAGCTTCGGACAGGGAACCACAGATACGCAGTATTTT
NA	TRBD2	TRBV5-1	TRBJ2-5	CASSIGLAGVETQYF	TGCGCCAGCAGCATAGGACTAGCGGGAGTAGAGACCCAGTACTTC
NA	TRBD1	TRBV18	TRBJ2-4	CASSSTGGLGKNIQYF	TGTGCCAGCTCATCGACAGGGGGCCTAGGGAAAAACATTCAGTACTTC
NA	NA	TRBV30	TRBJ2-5	CAWSVWGLQETQYF	TGTGCCTGGAGTGTATGGGGGCTCCAAGAGACCCAGTACTTC
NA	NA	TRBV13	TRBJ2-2	CASSPTVNTGELFF	TGTGCCAGCAGCCCGACAGTCAACACCGGGGAGCTGTTTTTT
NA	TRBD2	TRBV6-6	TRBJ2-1	CASSYSGSYSYNEQFF	TGTGCCAGCAGTTATAGCGGGTCATACTCCTACAATGAGCAGTTCTTC
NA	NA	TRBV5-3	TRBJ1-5	CARRIQGNSNQPQHF	TGTGCCAGAAGGATACAGGGAAACAGCAATCAGCCCCAGCATTTT
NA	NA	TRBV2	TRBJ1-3	CASSTGNSGNTIYF	TGTGCCAGCAGTACAGGGAACTCTGGAAACACCATATATTTT
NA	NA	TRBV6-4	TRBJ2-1	CASSVTAYNEQFF	TGTGCCAGCAGTGTCACGGCTTACAATGAGCAGTTCTTC
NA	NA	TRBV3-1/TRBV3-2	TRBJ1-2	CASELRGGSYGYTF	TGTGCCAGCGAACTGCGGGGCGGGAGCTATGGCTACACCTTC
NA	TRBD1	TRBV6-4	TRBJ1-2	CASRVQGNGNYGYTF	TGTGCCAGCAGGGTACAGGGGAATGGAAACTATGGCTACACCTTC
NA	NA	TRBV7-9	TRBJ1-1	CAPGPTQNTEAFF	TGTGCCCCCGGGCCTACCCAGAACACTGAAGCTTTCTTT
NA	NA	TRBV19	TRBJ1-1	CASSFLNTEAFF	TGTGCCAGTAGTTTTCTGAACACTGAAGCTTTCTTT
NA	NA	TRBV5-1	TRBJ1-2	CASSFPETNYGYTF	TGCGCCAGCAGCTTCCCAGAAACTAACTATGGCTACACCTTC
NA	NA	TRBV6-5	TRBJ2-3	CASSRHPGTQYF	TGTGCCAGCAGCCGACACCCGGGGACGCAGTATTTT
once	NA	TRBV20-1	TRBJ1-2	CSASRASYNAF	TGCAGTGCTAGCAGGGCCTCCTATAACGCCTTC
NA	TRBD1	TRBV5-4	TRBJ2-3	CASSLGTTGSTDTQYF	TGTGCCAGCAGCTTGGGGACGACAGGGTCCACAGATACGCAGTATTTT
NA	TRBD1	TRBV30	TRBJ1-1	CAWSHGQGNTEAFF	TGTGCCTGGAGTCACGGACAGGGGAACACTGAAGCTTTCTTT
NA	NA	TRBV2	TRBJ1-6	CASSELRSGRPLHF	TGTGCCAGCAGTGAATTGAGGTCAGGGAGGCCCCTCCACTTT
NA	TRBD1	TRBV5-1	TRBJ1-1	CASKMTGGSRNTEAFF	TGCGCCAGCAAGATGACAGGGGGGTCTAGGAACACTGAAGCTTTCTTT
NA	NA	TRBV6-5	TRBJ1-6	CASSYVSGSPLHF	TGTGCCAGCAGTTACGTTTCCGGTTCACCCCTCCACTTT
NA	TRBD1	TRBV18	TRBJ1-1	CASSPGTGNEAFF	TGTGCCAGCTCACCCGGGACAGGGAACGAAGCTTTCTTT
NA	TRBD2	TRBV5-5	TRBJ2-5	CASSRTSGRETQYF	TGTGCCAGCAGCCGGACAAGCGGGAGAGAGACCCAGTACTTC
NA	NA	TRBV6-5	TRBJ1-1	CASSTGKAPEAFF	TGTGCCAGCAGTACCGGAAAGGCACCTGAAGCTTTCTTT
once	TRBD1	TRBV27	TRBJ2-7	CASSPRGGQGVSYEQYF	TGTGCCAGCAGTCCTAGGGGGGGACAGGGGGTCTCCTACGAGCAGTACTTC
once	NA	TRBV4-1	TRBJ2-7	CASSPIVGAAYEQYF	TGCGCCAGCAGCCCAATAGTGGGTGCGGCCTACGAGCAGTACTTC
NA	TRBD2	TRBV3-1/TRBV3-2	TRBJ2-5	CASSGSGIGQETQYF	TGTGCCAGCAGCGGTAGCGGGATTGGCCAAGAGACCCAGTACTTC